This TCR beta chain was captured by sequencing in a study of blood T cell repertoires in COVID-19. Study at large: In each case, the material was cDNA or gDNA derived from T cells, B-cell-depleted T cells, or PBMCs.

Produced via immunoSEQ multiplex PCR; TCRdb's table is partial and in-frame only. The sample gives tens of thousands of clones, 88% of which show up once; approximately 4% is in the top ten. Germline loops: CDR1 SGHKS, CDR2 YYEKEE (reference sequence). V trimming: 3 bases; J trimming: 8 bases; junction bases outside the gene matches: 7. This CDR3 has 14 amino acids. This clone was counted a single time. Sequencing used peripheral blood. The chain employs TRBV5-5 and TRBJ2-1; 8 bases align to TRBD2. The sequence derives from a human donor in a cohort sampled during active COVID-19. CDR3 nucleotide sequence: TGTGCCAGCAGCTCAGCGGGAGCGGGCGATGAGCAGTTCTTC. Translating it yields CASSSAGAGDEQFF. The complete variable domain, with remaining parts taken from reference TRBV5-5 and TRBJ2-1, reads DAGVTQSPTHLIKTRGQQVTLRCSPISGHKSVSWYQQVLGQGPQFIFQYYEKEERGRGNFPDRFSARQFPNYSSELNVNALLLGDSALYLCASSSAGAGDEQFFGPGTRLTVL.